The 5 T cell receptor beta chains in this list originate from one sample, sequenced in a study of cytomegalovirus exposure and HLA in healthy donors. 60 Vbeta and 13 Jbeta primers were used in PCR. Produced via immunoSEQ multiplex PCR; TCRdb's table is partial and in-frame only. Found here are 90,000 to 110,000 clones, about four fifths of them singletons; the top ten hold more than 2%. The specimen was PBMCs. Receptors originate from a young woman in good health and CMV-seronegative.

V is TRBV27 and J is TRBJ1-5; D is ambiguous. The V and J ends lost 4 bases and 0 bases respectively, with 13 bases between them. The CDR3 has 16 residues. Germline V gene lookup returns CDR1 MNHEY and CDR2 SMNVEV (reference sequence). The CDR3 loop is CASSSEPGYSNQPQHF. The CDR3 DNA sequence: TGTGCCAGCAGTTCAGAACCGGGGTATAGCAATCAGCCCCAGCATTTT.

The chain couples TRBV18 to TRBJ2-7; D possibly corresponds to TRBD1 (5 bases). Germline CDR1 and CDR2: KGHSH and LQKENI. Trimming removed 3 bases at V and 2 bases at J, with 11 bases between. The CDR3 has 14 amino acids. CDR3 sequence reads: CASSPKGRAYEQYF. The DNA for the CDR3 is TGTGCCAGCTCACCGAAGGGCAGGGCCTACGAGCAGTACTTC. The full variable domain, completed using reference TRBV18 and TRBJ2-7, is NAGVMQNPRHLVRRRGQEARLRCSPMKGHSHVYWYRQLPEEGLKFMVYLQKENIIDESGMPKERFSAEFPKEGPSILRIQQVVRGDSAAYFCASSPKGRAYEQYFGPGTRLTVT.

The rearrangement joins TRBV19 to TRBJ1-2, with 10 positions matching TRBD1. Germline CDR1 and CDR2: LNHDA and SQIVND (reference sequence). The CDR3 runs to 14 residues. J lost 5 bases, V lost 6 bases, and 6 bases had no gene match. CDR3 residues: CASSFPDRGYGYTF. In DNA form, the CDR3 reads TGTGCCAGTAGCTTCCCGGACAGGGGGTATGGCTACACCTTC.

This clone was detected only once. V is TRBV11-2 and J is TRBJ2-1; 11 bases are a match to TRBD2. CDR1 and CDR2 from the germline V gene are SGHAT and FQNNGV. Losses at the gene ends were 2 bases for V and 6 bases for J; bases not matched to a gene: 6. The CDR3 length is 16 residues. The CDR3 bases are TGTGCCAGCAGCTTATTAGCGGGAGGGCCTCGCAATGAGCAGTTCTTC. This sequence encodes CASSLLAGGPRNEQFF.

The chain employs TRBV28 and TRBJ1-1; TRBD1 might be the D (5 bases). This CDR3 region has 15 residues. Trimming removed 8 bases at V and 2 bases at J, with 18 bases between. The germline gives CDR1 MDHEN, CDR2 SYDVKM. The CDR3 sequence is CASGLRGLGNTEAFF. The CDR3 DNA reads TGTGCCAGCGGACTAAGGGGACTGGGAAACACTGAAGCTTTCTTT. Based on the CDR3 plus reference TRBV28 and TRBJ1-1, the full variable domain is DVKVTQSSRYLVKRTGEKVFLECVQDMDHENMFWYRQDPGLGLRLIYFSYDVKMKEKGDIPEGYSVSREKKERFSLILESASTNQTSMYLCASGLRGLGNTEAFFGQGTRLTVV.